Presented here are 17 T cell receptor beta chains from one specimen sequenced in a study of blood T cells in healthy people across ages. Alongside a J-beta primer mix, a sample-barcoded 5' primer served in a second PCR lasting 7 to 11 cycles. MiXCR was run by TCRdb on the 5' RACE reads, yielding one entry per CDR3 protein. The sample has hundreds of thousands of distinct CDR3 sequences, over 20% seen once. Material: blood. All receptors come from a man between 65 and 79 years old in good health.

This CDR3 reads CSVSGLRVNEQYF. CDR3 DNA: TGCAGCGTGTCAGGTCTGAGGGTCAACGAGCAGTACTTC. The rearrangement uses TRBV29-1 and TRBJ2-7, with D maybe TRBD2 (5 bases). The CDR3 has 13 amino acids. Germline V CDR1 and CDR2: SQVTM, ANQGSEA. V was clipped by 6 bases and J by 5 bases, with 17 bases between them.

The rearrangement links TRBV7-3 to TRBJ1-2; D gene ambiguous. The V end was cut by 4 bases, the J end by 2 bases, with 17 bases between. Germline V lookup: CDR1 SGHTA, CDR2 FQGTGA. The CDR3 loop spans 16 amino acids. This CDR3 is CASSSRPGPQNYGYTF. The DNA for the CDR3 is TGTGCCAGCAGCTCCCGCCCCGGGCCTCAGAACTATGGCTACACCTTC.

The V call is TRBV20-1, the J call TRBJ2-2; D unclear. V was shortened by 4 bases and J by 7 bases, with 10 bases between the two germline ends. Germline loops: CDR1 DFQATT, CDR2 SNEGSKA (reference sequence). The CDR3 consists of 12 residues. The CDR3 DNA follows: TGCAGTGCTATTCTCCCGGGCGGGGAGCTGTTTTTT. It encodes CSAILPGGELFF.

This chain uses TRBV11-2 with TRBJ2-2, with TRBD2 as a possible D gene (5 bases). V lost 5 bases to trimming and J lost 3 bases, with 13 bases between them. Germline CDR1 reads SGHAT; CDR2 reads FQNNGV. CDR3 length: 15 residues. CDR3: CASSPADEYTGELFF. The CDR3 DNA reads TGTGCCAGCAGCCCAGCGGACGAGTACACCGGGGAGCTGTTTTTT.

This clonotype has just a few counts. The chain couples TRBV3-1 to TRBJ2-7; possibly TRBD2 for D (5 bases). V was clipped by 0 bases and J by 6 bases, with 9 bases between them. The CDR3 has 13 residues. CDR1 LGHDT and CDR2 YNNKEL come from the germline V gene (reference sequence). CDR3 in amino acids: CASSQDSRGEQYF. CDR3 nucleotide sequence: TGTGCCAGCAGCCAAGATTCTCGGGGCGAGCAGTACTTC.

The chain couples TRBV6-1 to TRBJ2-3, with unresolved D. The germline V gene has CDR1 MNHNS and CDR2 SASEGT. With 4 bases removed from V and 4 bases from J, the gap between germline ends came to 9 bases. The CDR3 is made up of 13 amino acids. As DNA, the CDR3 is TGTGCCAGCAGTGTAACAGCCGCAGATACGCAGTATTTT. Amino acid sequence: CASSVTAADTQYF.

With respect to this clonotype: The junction and the germline gene differ at one end; a read error may be behind it. The V and J genes are TRBV7-2 and TRBJ2-5; no clear D. In germline, CDR1 is SGHTA, CDR2 FQGNSA. This CDR3 spans 14 amino acids. As DNA, the CDR3 is TGTGCCAGCAACTTAGATAGATTGCAAGAGACCCAGTACTTC. Translated: CASNLDRLQETQYF.

This clonotype has only a few counts. The J gene is TRBJ1-2, the V gene TRBV5-1; a possible D gene is TRBD1 (5 bases). CDR3 length: 14 amino acids. V gave up 3 bases and J gave up 4 bases, with 13 bases separating them. Germline CDR1 reads SGHRS; CDR2 reads YFSETQ. The CDR3 DNA is TGCGCCAGCAGCTCCAGGGTCCGTAGCTATGGCTACACCTTC. It yields the protein CASSSRVRSYGYTF. Combining the CDR3 with reference TRBV5-1 and TRBJ1-2 gives the whole variable domain KAGVTQTPRYLIKTRGQQVTLSCSPISGHRSVSWYQQTPGQGLQFLFEYFSETQRNKGNFPGRFSGRQFSNSRSEMNVSTLELGDSALYLCASSSRVRSYGYTFGSGTRLTVV.

This chain joins TRBV5-1 and TRBJ2-1; D may be TRBD2 (5 bases). This CDR3 spans 15 amino acids. Trimming left V 3 bases short and J 4 bases short, with 14 bases between. The germline CDR1 and CDR2 sequences are SGHRS and YFSETQ. CDR3 region: CASSSTSSGYNEQFF. CDR3 nucleotide sequence: TGCGCCAGCAGCTCGACCTCCTCGGGGTACAATGAGCAGTTCTTC.

Written as DNA, the CDR3 is TGTGCCAGCAGCTTAGACAGTCGAAACATTCAGTACTTC. Residues: CASSLDSRNIQYF. This chain connects TRBV7-2 to TRBJ2-4; D ambiguous. Germline V gives CDR1 SGHTA, CDR2 FQGNSA. The CDR3 extends over 13 amino acids. V was cut by 1 base and J by 6 bases, with 7 bases left in between.

This clonotype was recorded many times. This chain links TRBV7-9 with TRBJ1-2, with TRBD1 matching over 8 bases. Germline V gene data show CDR1 as SEHNR and CDR2 as FQNEAQ (reference sequence). V lost 5 bases and J lost 7; bases outside the gene matches: 9. There are 14 residues in the CDR3. The DNA for the CDR3 is TGTGCCAGCAGCAAATCAGGGACAGGACCTGGCTACACCTTC. Translated: CASSKSGTGPGYTF.

V and J are TRBV12-3 or TRBV12-4 and TRBJ2-4; TRBD2 matches 12 bases. Trimming removed 6 bases from V and 0 bases from J; junction bases left unmatched: 0. This CDR3 comprises 15 residues. The CDR3, as DNA: TGTGCCAGCAGGGGACTAGCGGGAGCCAAAAACATTCAGTACTTC. It yields the protein CASRGLAGAKNIQYF.

In this sample, this clonotype turned up a few times. At one end the junction does not follow the germline gene, possibly because of a read error. CDR3 loop: CASSKVPAIGTEETYGQYF. The CDR3 DNA sequence: TGTGCCAGCAGCAAAGTACCCGCGATCGGGACAGAGGAGACCTACGGGCAGTACTTC. This chain joins TRBV3-1 and TRBJ2-7; 7 nucleotides align to TRBD1. CDR3 length equals 19 residues. Per the germline V gene, CDR1 is LGHDT and CDR2 is YNNKEL (reference sequence).

This clonotype was seen at least ten times. The chain has TRBV9 and TRBJ2-2, with no clear D. Germline CDR1 reads SGDLS; CDR2 reads YYNGEE. The CDR3 runs 14 residues. V gave up 6 bases and J gave up 2 bases, with 11 bases separating them. The CDR3 sequence: CASTYGHNTGELFF. CDR3 sequence (DNA): TGTGCCAGCACCTACGGGCATAACACCGGGGAGCTGTTTTTT.

The J gene is TRBJ2-5, the V gene TRBV2; no definite D call. Per the germline V gene, CDR1 is SNHLY and CDR2 is FYNNEI. Deletions cut 10 bases from V and 0 bases from J, with 15 bases between. The CDR3 extends over 14 amino acids. The CDR3 protein is CANSPNEYQETQYF. CDR3 sequence (DNA): TGTGCCAACAGCCCCAACGAGTACCAAGAGACCCAGTACTTC.

This chain uses TRBV6-2 or TRBV6-3 with TRBJ2-4; TRBD2 matches at 8 bases. V was clipped by 2 bases and J by 7 bases; unmatched bases: 4. The germline CDR1 and CDR2 sequences are MNHEY and SVGEGT. CDR3 length: 14 residues. CDR3 loop: CASSYETGGNIQYF. CDR3 coding DNA: TGTGCCAGCAGTTACGAAACGGGGGGGAACATTCAGTACTTC.

This clonotype was seen repeatedly, ten times or more. This rearrangement joins TRBV4-1 to TRBJ2-4; no reliable D call. The CDR3 consists of 13 residues. Germline CDR1 and CDR2: MGHRA and YSYEKL. Trimming removed 0 bases at V and 6 bases at J, with 6 bases between. The CDR3 region is CASSQEWVNIQYF. The CDR3 DNA sequence: TGCGCCAGCAGCCAAGAATGGGTAAACATTCAGTACTTC.